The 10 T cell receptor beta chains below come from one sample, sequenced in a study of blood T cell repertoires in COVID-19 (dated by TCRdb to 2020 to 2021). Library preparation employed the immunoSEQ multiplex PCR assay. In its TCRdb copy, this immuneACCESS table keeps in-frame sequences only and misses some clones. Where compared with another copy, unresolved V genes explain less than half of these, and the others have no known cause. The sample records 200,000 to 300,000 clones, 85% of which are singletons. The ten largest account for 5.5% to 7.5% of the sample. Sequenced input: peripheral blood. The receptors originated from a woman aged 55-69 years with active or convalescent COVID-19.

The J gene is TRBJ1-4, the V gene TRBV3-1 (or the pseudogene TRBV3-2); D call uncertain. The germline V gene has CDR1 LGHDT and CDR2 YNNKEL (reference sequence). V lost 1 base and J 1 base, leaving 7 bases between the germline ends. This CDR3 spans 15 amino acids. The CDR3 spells CASSQGPGTNEKLFF. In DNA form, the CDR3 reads TGTGCCAGCAGCCAAGGCCCGGGAACTAATGAAAAACTGTTTTTT.

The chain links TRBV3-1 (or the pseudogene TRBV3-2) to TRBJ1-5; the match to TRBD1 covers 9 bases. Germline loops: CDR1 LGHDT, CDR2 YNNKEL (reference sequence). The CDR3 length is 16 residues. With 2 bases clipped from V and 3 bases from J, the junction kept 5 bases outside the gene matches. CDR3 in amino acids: CASSQNTGGHNQPQHF. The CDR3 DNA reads TGTGCCAGCAGCCAAAATACAGGGGGCCACAATCAGCCCCAGCATTTT.

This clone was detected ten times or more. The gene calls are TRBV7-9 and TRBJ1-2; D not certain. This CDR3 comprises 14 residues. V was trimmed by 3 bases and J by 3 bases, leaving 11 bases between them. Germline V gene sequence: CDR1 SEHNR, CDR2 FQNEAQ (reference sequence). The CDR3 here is CASSFDSPHYGYTF. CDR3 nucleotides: TGTGCCAGCAGCTTCGATAGTCCCCACTATGGCTACACCTTC.

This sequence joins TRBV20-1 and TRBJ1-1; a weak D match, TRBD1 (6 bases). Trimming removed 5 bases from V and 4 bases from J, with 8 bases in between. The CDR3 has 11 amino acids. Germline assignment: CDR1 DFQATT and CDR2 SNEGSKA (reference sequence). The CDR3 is CSAEGGTEAFF. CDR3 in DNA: TGCAGTGCTGAAGGGGGCACTGAAGCTTTCTTT.

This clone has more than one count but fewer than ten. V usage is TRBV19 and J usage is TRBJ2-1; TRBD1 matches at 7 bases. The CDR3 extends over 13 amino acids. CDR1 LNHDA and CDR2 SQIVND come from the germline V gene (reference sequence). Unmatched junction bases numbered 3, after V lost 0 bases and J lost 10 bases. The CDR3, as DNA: TGTGCCAGTAGTATAGAACGACAGGGCGAGCAGTTCTTC. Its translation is CASSIERQGEQFF.

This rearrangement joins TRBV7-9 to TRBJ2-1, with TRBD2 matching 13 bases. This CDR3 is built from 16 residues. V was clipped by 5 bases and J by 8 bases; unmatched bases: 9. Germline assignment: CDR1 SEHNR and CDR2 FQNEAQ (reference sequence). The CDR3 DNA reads TGTGCCAGCAGCCCCCGGACTAGCGGGAGTCGAGATGAGCAGTTCTTC. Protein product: CASSPRTSGSRDEQFF.

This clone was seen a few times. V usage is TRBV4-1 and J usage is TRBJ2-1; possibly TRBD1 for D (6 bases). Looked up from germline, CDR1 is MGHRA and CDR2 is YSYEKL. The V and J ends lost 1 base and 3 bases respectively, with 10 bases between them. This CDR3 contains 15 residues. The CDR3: CASSQGTVNYNEQFF. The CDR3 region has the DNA TGCGCCAGCAGCCAAGGGACAGTAAACTACAATGAGCAGTTCTTC.

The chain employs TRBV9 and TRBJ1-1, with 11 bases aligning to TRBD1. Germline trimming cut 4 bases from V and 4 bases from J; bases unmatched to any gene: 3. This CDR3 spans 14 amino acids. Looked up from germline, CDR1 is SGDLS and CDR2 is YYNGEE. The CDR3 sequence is CASSTGTGGTEAFF. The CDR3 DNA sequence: TGTGCCAGCAGCACTGGGACAGGGGGCACTGAAGCTTTCTTT.

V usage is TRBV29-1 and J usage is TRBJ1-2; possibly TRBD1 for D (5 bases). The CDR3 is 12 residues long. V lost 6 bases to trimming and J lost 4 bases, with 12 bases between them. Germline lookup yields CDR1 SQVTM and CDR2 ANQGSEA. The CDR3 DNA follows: TGCAGCGTCGTTGGGGCTCCCTATGGCTACACCTTC. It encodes CSVVGAPYGYTF.

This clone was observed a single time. The CDR3 sequence: CASSWAPAGKQFF. The CDR3 DNA is TGTGCCAGCAGCTGGGCTCCAGCGGGGAAGCAGTTCTTC. The chain combines TRBV7-3 with TRBJ2-1, with 7 bases fitting TRBD2. V lost 4 bases, J lost 11 bases, and 8 bases stayed unmatched. From germline, CDR1 is SGHTA and CDR2 FQGTGA. The CDR3 has 13 amino acids.